The 28 T cell receptor beta chains given below trace back to one sample, sequenced in a study of PD-1 blockade in classical Hodgkin lymphoma (TCRdb year 2020). What this sample's time point label stands for: cycle 2 day 1 (C2D1) of nivolumab. Every trial patient had relapsed after autologous stem cell transplantation, and cohorts A, B and C differed in prior brentuximab vedotin exposure. Library generation was performed with the immunoSEQ multiplex PCR assay. The table comes from immuneACCESS by way of TCRdb, which keeps in-frame sequences with V and J called. Part of the clones is missing from these tables; in studies checked, under half for an unresolved V gene and the rest for unknown reasons. Here the sample has roughly 61,000 clones; 91% occur a single time. The ten largest clones represent under 11% of the sample. Sequencing was performed on peripheral blood mononuclear cells (PBMCs), taken before the second cycle of nivolumab. These receptors all come from a human donor with classical Hodgkin lymphoma.

V is TRBV4-1 and J is TRBJ2-7; perhaps TRBD1 as D (5 bases). The V and J ends lost 0 bases and 6 bases respectively, with 18 bases between them. The CDR3 runs to 16 residues. CDR1 is MGHRA and CDR2 is YSYEKL in the germline V gene. DNA of the CDR3: TGCGCCAGCAGCCAAGAGGGTTTGGAAGGGGTGGGCGAGCAGTACTTC. Protein: CASSQEGLEGVGEQYF.

This chain uses TRBV2 with TRBJ2-7; the match to TRBD1 covers 7 bases. Germline assignment: CDR1 SNHLY and CDR2 FYNNEI. J gave up 3 bases and V 2 bases, and 10 bases lay outside the gene matches. This CDR3 comprises 16 residues. CDR3 sequence reads: CASSEIGVGQIYEQYF. The CDR3, as DNA: TGTGCCAGCAGTGAAATTGGCGTGGGACAGATCTACGAGCAGTACTTC.

In this sample, this clone turned up once. The V and J genes are TRBV4-1 and TRBJ2-1; TRBD1 aligns across 8 bases. The CDR3 covers 14 residues. The trim removed 4 bases at V and 9 bases at J, leaving 8 bases unmatched. Germline CDR1 is MGHRA and CDR2 is YSYEKL. In DNA form, the CDR3 reads TGCGCCAGCAGCCCTGCGACAGGGGTGGTTGAGCAGTTCTTC. Translating gives CASSPATGVVEQFF.

V usage is TRBV30 and J usage is TRBJ1-1; D may be TRBD1 (5 bases). Trimming stripped 2 bases from V and 6 bases from J, with 10 bases between. CDR1 GTSNPN and CDR2 SVGIG come from the germline V gene (reference sequence). The CDR3 is 12 amino acids. The CDR3 DNA reads as TGTGCCTGGAGTCCCCGGGGGGCTGAAGCTTTCTTT. It specifies CAWSPRGAEAFF.

The gene calls are TRBV9 and TRBJ1-3, with 9 bases that match TRBD1. In germline, CDR1 is SGDLS, CDR2 YYNGEE. V lost 3 bases and J lost 1; bases outside the gene matches: 11. There are 18 residues in the CDR3. The CDR3 loop is CASSAAPGQGSSGNTIYF. The CDR3 DNA follows: TGTGCCAGCAGCGCCGCACCTGGACAGGGGTCTTCTGGAAACACCATATATTTT.

This sequence joins TRBV9 and TRBJ2-2; D remains ambiguous. The CDR3 totals 15 residues. Germline lookup yields CDR1 SGDLS and CDR2 YYNGEE. The ends were cut back, 4 bases at V and 2 bases at J, with 12 bases in the middle. The CDR3 loop is CASSPELQNTGELFF. DNA for the CDR3: TGTGCCAGCAGCCCGGAACTACAAAACACCGGGGAGCTGTTTTTT.

The chain uses TRBV6-1 and TRBJ2-2; 11 nucleotides line up with TRBD1. The CDR3 covers 16 residues. The germline gives CDR1 MNHNS, CDR2 SASEGT. V shed 3 bases, J shed 5 bases, and the junction held 5 bases outside the gene matches. The CDR3 bases are TGTGCCAGCAGTGACGAAGGACAGGGGGCAACCGGGGAGCTGTTTTTT. This sequence encodes CASSDEGQGATGELFF.

J is TRBJ1-5 and V is TRBV19; D call uncertain. There are 16 residues in the CDR3. Looked up from germline, CDR1 is LNHDA and CDR2 is SQIVND (reference sequence). The V gene lost 1 base and the J gene lost 3 bases, with 13 bases spanning the gap. The CDR3 bases are TGTGCCAGTAGTATAGGGGGATCGCAGTACAATCAGCCCCAGCATTTT. Translating it yields CASSIGGSQYNQPQHF.

The V gene is TRBV7-3, the J gene TRBJ2-7, with TRBD2 matching 11 bases. Trimming removed 4 bases from V and 3 bases from J; junction bases left unmatched: 2. This CDR3 spans 14 amino acids. Germline CDR1 SGHTA, CDR2 FQGTGA. CDR3 sequence (DNA): TGTGCCAGCAGCTCTACTAGCGGGAGCTACGAGCAGTACTTC. Its translation is CASSSTSGSYEQYF.

In this sample, this clone turned up once. The chain links TRBV4-3 to TRBJ1-2; TRBD1 matches at 9 bases. The CDR3 spans 18 residues. Germline-derived CDR1 and CDR2 are LGHNA and YSLEER. The V gene end was trimmed by 0 bases and the J gene end by 0 bases; junction bases not matched to a gene: 8. For the CDR3, the DNA is TGCGCCAGCAGCCAAGATTCGGGGACAGGGTTTACTAACTATGGCTACACCTTC. Translation gives CASSQDSGTGFTNYGYTF.

The chain employs TRBV28 and TRBJ2-7; D assignment may be TRBD1 or TRBD2 (5 bases each). The V end was cut by 1 base, the J end by 7 bases, with 11 bases between. In germline, CDR1 is MDHEN, CDR2 SYDVKM. The CDR3 runs 13 residues. CDR3 sequence: CASSLFGGWEQYF. The CDR3 DNA reads TGTGCCAGCAGTTTATTTGGGGGATGGGAGCAGTACTTC.

The V gene is TRBV11-2, the J gene TRBJ2-7, with 12 nucleotides matching TRBD2. Germline V CDR1 and CDR2: SGHAT, FQNNGV. The CDR3 is 16 amino acids. Trimming at V came to 4 bases and at J to 6 bases, leaving 10 bases not matched to a gene. The chain's CDR3 is CASSYRPTSGSTEQYF. CDR3 DNA sequence: TGTGCCAGCAGCTACCGCCCGACTAGCGGGAGTACCGAGCAGTACTTC.

This clone appeared once. The chain employs TRBV14 and TRBJ2-7, with TRBD1 identical over 9 bases. This CDR3 region has 14 residues. Germline lookup yields CDR1 SGHDN and CDR2 FVKESK. Trimming removed 4 bases from V and 4 bases from J; junction bases left unmatched: 5. The CDR3 region is CASSPRTGAYEQYF. In DNA, the CDR3 is TGTGCCAGCAGCCCACGGACAGGGGCGTACGAGCAGTACTTC.

The chain links TRBV15 to TRBJ1-2, with D possibly being TRBD1 (5 bases). The germline CDR1 and CDR2 sequences are LNHNV and YYDKDF (reference sequence). The CDR3 runs 13 residues. The V end lost 4 bases, the J end lost 5 bases, and 11 bases lay between the germline ends. The CDR3 here is CATSNDRTYGYTF. In DNA, the CDR3 is TGTGCCACCAGCAATGACCGGACATATGGCTACACCTTC. Looking up the rest from reference TRBV15 and TRBJ1-2 gives the full variable domain: DAMVIQNPRYQVTQFGKPVTLSCSQTLNHNVMYWYQQKSSQAPKLLFHYYDKDFNNEADTPDNFQSRRPNTSFCFLDIRSPGLGDTAMYLCATSNDRTYGYTFGSGTRLTVV.

The CDR3: CASSEGRSWTGELFF. In nucleotides, the CDR3 is TGTGCCAGCAGTGAAGGCAGATCGTGGACCGGGGAGCTGTTTTTT. This rearrangement joins TRBV2 to TRBJ2-2; D not certain. Trimming removed 1 base at V and 5 bases at J, with 11 bases between. The length of the CDR3 is 15 residues. CDR1 is SNHLY and CDR2 is FYNNEI in the germline V gene.

The rearrangement joins TRBV28 to TRBJ1-6; D remains unclear. Between the trimmed V and J ends, which lost 5 bases and 11 bases, there was a span of 22 bases. Germline V gene lookup returns CDR1 MDHEN and CDR2 SYDVKM. The CDR3 length is 16 residues. The CDR3 loop reads CASSLTYGPYFPPLHF. The CDR3 DNA sequence: TGTGCCAGCAGTCTAACCTACGGGCCCTATTTTCCACCCCTCCACTTT.

The chain links TRBV5-4 to TRBJ1-6; D might be TRBD1 (5 bases). V gave up 0 bases and J gave up 9 bases, with 16 bases separating them. CDR1 is SGHNT, CDR2 YYREEE, per germline (reference sequence). CDR3 length: 16 amino acids. The CDR3, as DNA: TGTGCCAGCAGCTTGGAGGGGAAGGGGAGAAGTTCACCCCTCCACTTT. It codes for CASSLEGKGRSSPLHF.

The chain recombines TRBV16 with TRBJ1-5, with D possibly TRBD1 on 5 matching bases. V lost 4 bases and J lost 2, with 9 bases in between. This CDR3 spans 14 amino acids. Germline CDR1 reads KGHSY; CDR2 reads FQNENV. CDR3 nucleotides: TGTGCCAGCAGCCTCAGCAGGGGCAATCAGCCCCAGCATTTT. Translating it yields CASSLSRGNQPQHF.

The chain is built from TRBV7-2 and TRBJ1-4; a possible D gene is TRBD1 (6 bases). V was clipped by 2 bases and J by 10 bases, with 17 bases between them. Germline assignment: CDR1 SGHTA and CDR2 FQGNSA. This CDR3 contains 15 residues. CDR3 in amino acids: CASSLRWQEGGKLFF. The CDR3 nucleotides read TGTGCCAGCAGCTTACGCTGGCAGGAGGGGGGAAAACTGTTTTTT.

The chain combines TRBV29-1 with TRBJ2-1; tentative D call: TRBD2 (5 bases). The CDR3 consists of 14 residues. Germline V lookup: CDR1 SQVTM, CDR2 ANQGSEA. Trimming pared 7 bases from V and 0 bases from J, leaving 13 bases between. The CDR3 reads CSAGAGISYNEQFF. The CDR3 DNA reads TGCAGCGCGGGCGCCGGGATCTCCTACAATGAGCAGTTCTTC.

The CDR3 protein is CASSKGETQYF. The CDR3 DNA follows: TGTGCCAGCAGCAAGGGAGAGACCCAGTACTTC. V gene TRBV11-2 combines with J gene TRBJ2-5; D unclear. V dropped 5 bases and J dropped 4 bases, with 5 bases sitting between them. The CDR3 has 11 amino acids. The germline gives CDR1 SGHAT, CDR2 FQNNGV.

The chain carries TRBV13 and TRBJ2-1; possible D gene TRBD1, 7 bases. This CDR3 spans 17 amino acids. Germline V lookup: CDR1 PRHDT, CDR2 FYEKMQ (reference sequence). Trimming left V 5 bases short and J 10 bases short, with 27 bases between. CDR3 sequence reads: CASSPPVGRDSPYEQFF. CDR3 nucleotide sequence: TGTGCCAGCAGCCCGCCCGTCGGGCGGGACAGCCCATACGAGCAGTTCTTC.

The V and J genes are TRBV20-1 and TRBJ1-4; D gene unclear. V lost 8 bases and J 6 bases, leaving 10 bases between the germline ends. The CDR3 is made up of 11 amino acids. Per the germline V gene, CDR1 is DFQATT and CDR2 is SNEGSKA (reference sequence). The CDR3 DNA reads TGCAGTCCCCAGATGGATGAAAAACTGTTTTTT. This sequence encodes CSPQMDEKLFF.

The genes are TRBV2 and TRBJ1-6; D is ambiguous. This CDR3 spans 15 amino acids. The germline V gene encodes CDR1 SNHLY and CDR2 FYNNEI. V was cut by 2 bases and J by 9 bases, with 14 bases left in between. The CDR3 DNA reads as TGTGCCAGCAGTGAAAAACGGGCTTCAGGTTCACCCCTCCACTTT. Translation: CASSEKRASGSPLHF. The whole variable domain, remainder taken from reference TRBV2 and TRBJ1-6, is EPEVTQTPSHQVTQMGQEVILRCVPISNHLYFYWYRQILGQKVEFLVSFYNNEISEKSEIFDDQFSVERPDGSNFTLKIRSTKLEDSAMYFCASSEKRASGSPLHFGNGTRLTVT.

The chain combines TRBV27 with TRBJ2-7; 7 bases are shared with TRBD1. This CDR3 spans 15 amino acids. Germline loops: CDR1 MNHEY, CDR2 SMNVEV (reference sequence). The ends lost 8 bases at V and 6 bases at J; junction bases unmatched: 16. CDR3 nucleotides: TGTGCCAGCGTCCCCCTTACAGGGGTGTCTGGCGAGCAGTACTTC. As protein: CASVPLTGVSGEQYF.

The DNA of the CDR3 is TGTGCCAGCAGTGAACCTGGGACACTAGGCACAGATACGCAGTATTTT. Its translation: CASSEPGTLGTDTQYF. V and J are TRBV2 and TRBJ2-3; a weak D match, TRBD1 (6 bases). There are 16 residues in the CDR3. V was clipped by 2 bases and J by 1 base, with 13 bases between them. From germline, CDR1 is SNHLY and CDR2 FYNNEI. The variable domain in full, completed from reference TRBV2 and TRBJ2-3, reads EPEVTQTPSHQVTQMGQEVILRCVPISNHLYFYWYRQILGQKVEFLVSFYNNEISEKSEIFDDQFSVERPDGSNFTLKIRSTKLEDSAMYFCASSEPGTLGTDTQYFGPGTRLTVL.

The chain recombines TRBV4-2 with TRBJ2-4, with 9 bases fitting TRBD1. Germline CDR1 reads LGHNA; CDR2 reads YNFKEQ. The CDR3 length is 17 residues. V trimming: 2 bases; J trimming: 5 bases; junction bases outside the gene matches: 10. This CDR3 is CASSQPPGQGGENIQYF. The CDR3 DNA follows: TGTGCCAGCAGCCAACCGCCGGGACAGGGAGGGGAAAACATTCAGTACTTC.

V gene TRBV28 combines with J gene TRBJ2-7; the match to TRBD2 covers 9 bases. J gave up 0 bases and V 4 bases, and 4 bases lay outside the gene matches. CDR1 MDHEN and CDR2 SYDVKM come from the germline V gene. The CDR3 is 15 amino acids. This CDR3 is CASSYAGGFSYEQYF. The CDR3 bases are TGTGCCAGCAGTTACGCGGGAGGGTTCTCCTACGAGCAGTACTTC.